This T cell receptor (beta chain) was captured by sequencing in a study of T-cell reconstitution after alpha-beta-depleted transplantation in children. This clonotype was seen more than once but under ten times. A TCRbeta library incorporating unique molecular identifiers was prepared. TCRdb reprocessed the PCR reads via MiXCR and lists one record per CDR3 protein. The sample carries 380,000 or so distinct CDR3 sequences, less than 15% recorded once. CDR1 is KGHSH, CDR2 LQKENI, per germline. V lost 6 bases and J 4 bases, leaving 14 bases between the germline ends. The CDR3 spans 14 residues. The genes are TRBV18 and TRBJ2-3; perhaps TRBD1 as D (7 bases). Sequences were derived from PBMCs, sampled from the stem cell graft. The TCR sequence derives from a human donor who donated a stem cell graft to a child with Fanconi anemia. Here the CDR3 reads CASSSGGKADTQYF. CDR3 nucleotides: TGTGCCAGCTCGTCAGGGGGGAAGGCAGATACGCAGTATTTT. The full variable domain, in which reference TRBV18 and TRBJ2-3 provide the parts outside the CDR3, is NAGVMQNPRHLVRRRGQEARLRCSPMKGHSHVYWYRQLPEEGLKFMVYLQKENIIDESGMPKERFSAEFPKEGPSILRIQQVVRGDSAAYFCASSSGGKADTQYFGPGTRLTVL.